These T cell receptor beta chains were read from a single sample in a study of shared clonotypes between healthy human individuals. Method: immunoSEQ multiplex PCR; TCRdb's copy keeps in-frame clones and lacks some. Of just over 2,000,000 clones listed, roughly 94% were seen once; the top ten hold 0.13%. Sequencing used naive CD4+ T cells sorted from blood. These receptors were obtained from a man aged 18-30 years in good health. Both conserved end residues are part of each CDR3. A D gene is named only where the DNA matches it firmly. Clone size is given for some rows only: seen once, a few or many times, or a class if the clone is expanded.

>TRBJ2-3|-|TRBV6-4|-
TGTGCCAGCAGTGACTCGCACACCACAGATACGCAGTATTTT
CASSDSHTTDTQYF
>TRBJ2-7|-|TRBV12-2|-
TGTGCAAGTCGCTTAGAGGTTGAAACCGGGACACGGCGCTACGAGCAGTACTTC
CASRLEVETGTRRYEQYF
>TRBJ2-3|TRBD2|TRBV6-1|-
TGTGCCAGCAGTGACATAGCGGGAGAGGTCACAGATACGCAGTATTTT
CASSDIAGEVTDTQYF
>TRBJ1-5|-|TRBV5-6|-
TGTGCCAGCAGCCTCCGCGGGGGCAGAGTCAATCAGCCCCAGCATTTT
CASSLRGGRVNQPQHF
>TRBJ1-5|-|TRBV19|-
TGTGCCAGTAGAGCAGGCCTCAATCAGCCCCAGCATTTT
CASRAGLNQPQHF
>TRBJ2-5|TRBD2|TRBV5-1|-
TGCGCCAGCAGCTTGGGACTAGCGGGAGTAACTCAAGAGACCCAGTACTTC
CASSLGLAGVTQETQYF
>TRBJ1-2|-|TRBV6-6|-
TGTGCCACTTCGTCCCCCTATGGCTACACCTTC
CATSSPYGYTF
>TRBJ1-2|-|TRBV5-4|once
TGTGCCAGCAGCTTGGAGTCCGGCTACTATGGCTACACCTTC
CASSLESGYYGYTF
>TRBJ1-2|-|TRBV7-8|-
TGTGCCAGCGGCTTAGCCGGGACCGCAGGGCCCTATGGCTACACCTTC
CASGLAGTAGPYGYTF
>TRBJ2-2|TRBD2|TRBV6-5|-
TGTGCCAGCAGTAAGCGGGAGCGGAACACCGGGGAGCTGTTTTTT
CASSKRERNTGELFF
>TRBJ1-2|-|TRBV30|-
TGTGCCTGGAGTTCCCAAATAAGGGGCTACACCTTC
CAWSSQIRGYTF
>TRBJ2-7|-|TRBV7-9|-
TGTGCCAGCAGCTTAGATGGAGTCTACGAGCAGTACTTC
CASSLDGVYEQYF
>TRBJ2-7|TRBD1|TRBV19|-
TGTGCCAGTAGGACAGGGGGACAGGGATCCTACGAGCAGTACTTC
CASRTGGQGSYEQYF
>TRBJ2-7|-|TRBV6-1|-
TGTGCCAGCAGTGAAGCGCTCAAGGGTGACGAGCAGTACTTC
CASSEALKGDEQYF
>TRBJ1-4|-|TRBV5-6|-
TGTGCCAGCAGCTTGGGTCCTAGGACAGAGAATGAAAAACTGTTTTTT
CASSLGPRTENEKLFF
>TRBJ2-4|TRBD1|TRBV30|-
TGTGCCTGGAGTGTACAGGGGAACATTCAGTACTTC
CAWSVQGNIQYF
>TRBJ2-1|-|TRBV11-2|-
TGTGCCAGCAGCCTCGAGTGGAGGAATGAGCAGTTCTTC
CASSLEWRNEQFF
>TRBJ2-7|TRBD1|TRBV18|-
TGTGCCAGCTCACCCCGGACAGGGTCCCTTGGCGAGCAGTACTTC
CASSPRTGSLGEQYF
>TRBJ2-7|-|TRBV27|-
TGTGCCAGCAGCCCCGGGGCCGGATACGAGCAGTACTTC
CASSPGAGYEQYF
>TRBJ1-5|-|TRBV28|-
TGTGCCAGCAGTCCGCAGGGGCGCAATCAGCCCCAGCATTTT
CASSPQGRNQPQHF
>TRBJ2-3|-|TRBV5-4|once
TGTGCCAGCAGCTTGGATCGGGCGAGCACAGATACGCAGTATTTT
CASSLDRASTDTQYF
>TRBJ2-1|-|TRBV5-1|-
TGCGCCAGCAGCTTGGTCTCGAGACTCGCTGGCAATGAGCAGTTCTTC
CASSLVSRLAGNEQFF
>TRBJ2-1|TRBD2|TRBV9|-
TGTGCCAGCAGCGTAGAAGGACTAGCGGGAGGCAATGAGCAGTTCTTC
CASSVEGLAGGNEQFF
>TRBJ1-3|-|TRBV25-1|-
TGTGCCAGCAGTGATATGGGTTTTGGAAACACCATATATTTT
CASSDMGFGNTIYF
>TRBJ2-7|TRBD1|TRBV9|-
TGTGCCAGCAGCCCACGTGGTTCAGGGGGCAGCGAGCAGTACTTC
CASSPRGSGGSEQYF
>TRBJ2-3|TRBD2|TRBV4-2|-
TGTGCCAGCAGCCAAGATGGGGCTAGCGGGGATAACAGGGATACGCAGTATTTT
CASSQDGASGDNRDTQYF
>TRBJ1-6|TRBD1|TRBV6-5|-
TGTGCCAGCAGCCCTGACAGGGGCAATTCACCCCTCCACTTT
CASSPDRGNSPLHF
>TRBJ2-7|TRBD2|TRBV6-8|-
TGTGCCAGCAGTGTCAGACTAGCGGGAAGGGCCTACGAGCAGTACTTC
CASSVRLAGRAYEQYF
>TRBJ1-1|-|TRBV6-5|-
TGTGCCAGCAGGCTTGTACAGGGAGCGGGTAATGAAGCTTTCTTT
CASRLVQGAGNEAFF
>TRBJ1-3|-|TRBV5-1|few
TGCGCCAGCAGCGAGGGTTCTGGAAACACCATATATTTT
CASSEGSGNTIYF